This TCR beta chain was captured by sequencing in a study of shared clonotypes between healthy human individuals. Study-wide results and limits: An expected dependence of interdonor clonotype sharing on sequencing depth was noted.

Donors comprised only Caucasian adults living in Nashville, Tennessee. The investigators split CD4+ cells into a CD45RA+ naive subset and a CD45RA-negative memory subset. The CDR3 runs to 14 residues. The V gene lost 5 bases and the J gene lost 4 bases, with 14 bases spanning the gap. Germline assignment: CDR1 SEHNR and CDR2 FQNEAQ (reference sequence). Only one count was recorded for this clone. Its antigen remains unidentified. In the study's own analysis: Filtering of immunoSEQ junctional sequences could not match full-length read filtering. Profiling relied on immunoSEQ multiplex PCR, and the TCRdb table lists in-frame clones only, not all of them. The DNA was the basis for D and trimming; V, J and clone size are from that table. In the table there are 2.5 million or so clones, around 94% of which are singletons.

The V gene is TRBV7-9, the J gene TRBJ1-1; D unclear. The sequenced sample consisted of naive CD4+ T cells sorted from blood. Subset defined: CD45RA+ positively selected. The sequence derives from a man between 18 and 29 years old in good health. The CDR3 sequence: CASSPWSGSTEAFF. The CDR3 nucleotides read TGTGCCAGCAGCCCCTGGTCGGGGAGCACTGAAGCTTTCTTT.